The source of this T cell receptor beta chain is a study of PD-1 blockade in classical Hodgkin lymphoma. Relapse was seen in all patients after autologous stem cell transplantation, and brentuximab vedotin exposure was variable. Germline V gene data show CDR1 as SGHRS and CDR2 as YFSETQ. The CDR3 sequence is 16 residues long. The V and J ends lost 4 bases and 3 bases, in that order; junction bases with no gene match: 11. Sequencing used immunoSEQ multiplex PCR; TCRdb keeps in-frame clones, though not all of them. The table shows fewer than 100,000 clones, with around nine tenths occurring only once. V is TRBV5-1 and J is TRBJ1-1; 8 bases line up with TRBD1. This clonotype originated in a human donor with classical Hodgkin lymphoma. This specimen consisted of peripheral blood mononuclear cells (PBMCs), obtained at baseline. This CDR3 reads CASSPRDRLRDTEAFF. Written as DNA, the CDR3 is TGCGCCAGCAGCCCAAGGGACAGGCTTAGGGACACTGAAGCTTTCTTT. Using reference TRBV5-1 and TRBJ1-1 for the parts outside the CDR3, the full variable domain is KAGVTQTPRYLIKTRGQQVTLSCSPISGHRSVSWYQQTPGQGLQFLFEYFSETQRNKGNFPGRFSGRQFSNSRSEMNVSTLELGDSALYLCASSPRDRLRDTEAFFGQGTRLTVV.